The 21 T cell receptor beta chains below come from one sample, sequenced in a study of monozygotic twins with inflammatory bowel disease (dated by TCRdb to the late 2010s). The library was prepared using 5' RACE. For sequencing, an Illumina HiSeq 2500 was employed. Following reprocessing of the reads by TCRdb, the data hold one row per CDR3 protein sequence and no DNA is available. The sample table includes roughly 200,000 distinct CDR3 sequences. Roughly 1.7% of the sample is in the top ten clones. Source material: blood. The receptor source for this set is a human donor with ulcerative colitis or Crohn's disease, or a healthy co-twin of an affected twin (not recorded which).

This chain uses TRBV3-1 with TRBJ2-5; TCRdb's D call, TRBD1, is unchecked because there is no DNA. The CDR3 spans 14 residues. Per germline, CDR1 LGHDT and CDR2 YNNKEL (reference sequence). The CDR3 region is CASSRLRGLETQYF.

The chain couples TRBV20-1 to TRBJ2-5; with no DNA, the TCRdb D assignment of TRBD2 cannot be verified. CDR3 length: 12 residues. Germline CDR1 DFQATT, CDR2 SNEGSKA (reference sequence). The CDR3 reads CSASLLEETQYF.

The chain couples TRBV18 to TRBJ2-2; TCRdb picks TRBD1, but there is no DNA to check that call. Germline V lookup: CDR1 KGHSH, CDR2 LQKENI. The CDR3 has 16 amino acids. CDR3 residues: CASSPAGSGVSGELFF.

The V and J genes are TRBV27 and TRBJ1-5; without DNA, the TCRdb call of TRBD1 cannot be checked. Germline CDR1 and CDR2: MNHEY and SMNVEV (reference sequence). This CDR3 is built from 13 residues. CDR3 in amino acids: CASSLGTHQPQHF.

This sequence joins TRBV10-3 and TRBJ1-5; TCRdb lists TRBD1, though no DNA is available to test this call. CDR1 and CDR2 (germline): ENHRY, SYGVKD. The CDR3 has 18 amino acids. CDR3 residues: CAISESTQGRGDNQPQHF.

The chain is built from TRBV12-3 or TRBV12-4 and TRBJ1-1. The CDR3 extends over 12 amino acids. CDR3 residues: CASSWAYTEAFF.

The chain combines TRBV10-3 with TRBJ2-7; TCRdb returns TRBD1, unconfirmable since there is no DNA. Germline V gene data show CDR1 as ENHRY and CDR2 as SYGVKD. There are 15 residues in the CDR3. The CDR3 sequence: CAIRDPGQGRYEQYF.

The chain links TRBV20-1 to TRBJ2-2. The germline gives CDR1 DFQATT, CDR2 SNEGSKA (reference sequence). The CDR3 has 14 residues. CDR3 loop: CSARRSTGTGELFF.

The chain employs TRBV10-3 and TRBJ2-7; TCRdb calls TRBD2, which cannot be checked without DNA. The CDR3 consists of 15 residues. The germline V gene has CDR1 ENHRY and CDR2 SYGVKD. The CDR3: CAISDTSGVAYEQYF.

The CDR3 is CASSYGLGNYMGGELFF. J is TRBJ2-2 and V is TRBV6-5. The CDR3 extends over 17 amino acids. Germline lookup yields CDR1 MNHEY and CDR2 SVGAGI.

The V call is TRBV20-1, the J call TRBJ2-5; checking the TCRdb D call of TRBD1 is not possible without DNA. The CDR3 is made up of 12 amino acids. CDR1 is DFQATT, CDR2 SNEGSKA, per germline (reference sequence). CDR3 sequence reads: CSAFDRAETQYF.

This chain connects TRBV6-1 to TRBJ2-7; TCRdb indicates TRBD1, and absent DNA this call remains unverified. The germline V gene has CDR1 MNHNS and CDR2 SASEGT. The CDR3 sequence is 15 residues long. CDR3 residues: CASRAGTGYSYEQYF.

The chain joins TRBV6-5 to TRBJ2-5. CDR1 is MNHEY and CDR2 is SVGAGI in the germline V gene. This CDR3 spans 16 amino acids. CDR3 protein: CASSYRGHREQETQYF.

The J gene is TRBJ2-7, the V gene TRBV5-1. This CDR3 spans 15 amino acids. CDR1 SGHRS and CDR2 YFSETQ come from the germline V gene. The CDR3 region is CASSLEPTGTYEQYF. Supplemented by reference TRBV5-1 and TRBJ2-7, the full variable domain reads KAGVTQTPRYLIKTRGQQVTLSCSPISGHRSVSWYQQTPGQGLQFLFEYFSETQRNKGNFPGRFSGRQFSNSRSEMNVSTLELGDSALYLCASSLEPTGTYEQYFGPGTRLTVT.

The V call is TRBV25-1, the J call TRBJ1-1. The V gene's germline CDR1 is MGHDK and CDR2 SYGVNS. This CDR3 spans 14 amino acids. CDR3 sequence reads: CASSSDPQNTEAFF.

This chain links TRBV18 with TRBJ2-3; the D call of TRBD2 rests on TCRdb alone, since no DNA is present to check it. CDR1 KGHSH and CDR2 LQKENI come from the germline V gene. This CDR3 contains 13 residues. CDR3 residues: CASSSGVTDTQYF.

The CDR3 is CASSLAGGDAEAFF. The V gene is TRBV5-6, the J gene TRBJ1-1. This CDR3 contains 14 residues. In germline, CDR1 is SGHDT, CDR2 YYEEEE.

The chain has TRBV5-1 and TRBJ2-5; TCRdb designates TRBD1, a call that cannot be tested without DNA. Germline V gene data show CDR1 as SGHRS and CDR2 as YFSETQ. The CDR3 is made up of 13 amino acids. The CDR3 sequence is CASGFRGQETQYF.

V is TRBV20-1 and J is TRBJ1-1. This CDR3 is built from 14 residues. Germline V lookup: CDR1 DFQATT, CDR2 SNEGSKA (reference sequence). CDR3 region: CSARESNRNTEAFF.

The chain combines TRBV5-1 with TRBJ1-1; the D call from TCRdb, TRBD1, cannot be confirmed without DNA. The CDR3 runs 13 residues. The germline CDR1 and CDR2 sequences are SGHRS and YFSETQ. CDR3 sequence reads: CASSFTGDTEAFF.

The CDR3 reads CASSPRGPVPGIEKLFF. J is TRBJ1-4 and V is TRBV6-1; with no DNA, the TCRdb D assignment of TRBD1 cannot be verified. The CDR3 consists of 17 residues. The germline gives CDR1 MNHNS, CDR2 SASEGT.